Listed below are T cell receptor beta chains from one sample, sequenced in a study of PD-1 blockade in classical Hodgkin lymphoma. Using immunoSEQ multiplex PCR, the repertoire was profiled, and TCRdb retains in-frame clones only, with some absent. The profile shows about 17,000 clones, about 61% of them singletons. The sequenced sample was peripheral blood mononuclear cells (PBMCs), obtained before the fourth cycle of nivolumab. The receptors originated from a human donor with classical Hodgkin lymphoma. Each CDR3 is given with its conserved first and last residue. The D gene is left open where the match is weak. Clone size is not always given. Where it is, it says once, few, many or a class for expanded clones.

j_gene | v_gene | abundance | d_gene | CDR3aa | CDR3nt
TRBJ2-7 | TRBV6-5 | . | TRBD2 | CASSSLSGSWHEQYF | TGTGCCAGCAGTTCACTAAGCGGGAGTTGGCACGAGCAGTACTTC
TRBJ1-4 | TRBV9 | . | . | CASSVEGGNEKLFF | TGTGCCAGCAGCGTAGAAGGGGGAAATGAAAAACTGTTTTTT
TRBJ2-5 | TRBV30 | once | TRBD2 | CAWSAERGVAQYF | TGTGCCTGGAGTGCGGAGCGGGGAGTGGCCCAGTACTTC
TRBJ2-7 | TRBV7-2 | . | TRBD1 | CASSLWTGPYEQYF | TGTGCCAGCAGCTTGTGGACAGGCCCCTACGAGCAGTACTTC
TRBJ2-7 | TRBV27 | . | . | CASSLDVGLEQYF | TGTGCCAGCAGTTTAGATGTGGGGCTCGAGCAGTACTTC
TRBJ2-1 | TRBV4-1 | . | . | CASSQDLAASYNEQFF | TGCGCCAGCAGCCAAGATTTGGCAGCTAGCTACAATGAGCAGTTCTTC
TRBJ2-3 | TRBV9 | . | . | CASSPLRDTQYF | TGTGCCAGCAGCCCTCTACGGGATACGCAGTATTTT
TRBJ2-3 | TRBV28 | . | . | CASSFSRPGADTQYF | TGTGCCAGCAGTTTTTCCCGACCGGGGGCAGATACGCAGTATTTT
TRBJ2-5 | TRBV11-2 | . | . | CASSRLGQTETQYF | TGTGCCAGCAGCCGACTTGGACAGACGGAGACCCAGTACTTC
TRBJ2-3 | TRBV9 | medium-sized | TRBD1 | CASSDGQGITDTQYF | TGTGCCAGCAGCGACGGACAGGGGATCACAGATACGCAGTATTTT
TRBJ2-7 | TRBV15 | . | . | CATRRPSGEQYF | TGTGCCACCAGGCGGCCAAGTGGTGAGCAGTACTTC
TRBJ2-1 | TRBV11-3 | once | TRBD1 | CASSSSMGQGPYNEQFF | TGTGCCAGCAGCTCGTCGATGGGACAGGGACCCTACAATGAGCAGTTCTTC
TRBJ1-4 | TRBV6-5 | . | . | CASSPNSATNEKLFF | TGTGCCAGCAGCCCAAACAGTGCAACTAATGAAAAACTGTTTTTT
TRBJ1-1 | TRBV27 | . | . | CASSSSGGWTEAFF | TGTGCCAGCAGTTCCTCGGGGGGGTGGACTGAAGCTTTCTTT
TRBJ2-3 | TRBV9 | . | TRBD2 | CASSVGLAGVRDTQYF | TGTGCCAGCAGCGTAGGGTTAGCGGGAGTCAGGGATACGCAGTATTTT
TRBJ2-7 | TRBV28 | . | TRBD1 | CASSTRQGFLYEQYF | TGTGCCAGCAGTACCAGACAGGGTTTTCTCTACGAGCAGTACTTC
TRBJ2-2 | TRBV11-1 | few | TRBD1 | CASSIDRAEHGELFF | TGTGCCAGCAGTATCGACAGGGCAGAACACGGGGAGCTGTTTTTT
TRBJ2-6 | TRBV7-8 | few | . | CASSSEIAGVDSGANVLTF | TGTGCCAGCAGCTCCGAAATCGCAGGGGTCGATTCTGGGGCCAACGTCCTGACTTTC
TRBJ2-3 | TRBV14 | . | TRBD2 | CASSPRTSGTDTQYF | TGTGCCAGCAGCCCCAGGACTAGCGGGACAGATACGCAGTATTTT
TRBJ2-5 | TRBV4-2 | once | . | CASSQDPGLTQYF | TGTGCCAGCAGCCAAGATCCCGGATTAACCCAGTACTTC
TRBJ2-4 | TRBV27 | . | . | CASSAGLHIQYF | TGTGCCAGCAGTGCGGGTTTACACATTCAGTACTTC
TRBJ1-1 | TRBV5-5 | . | . | CASSSQDRMNTEAFF | TGTGCCAGCAGCTCTCAGGACAGAATGAACACTGAAGCTTTCTTT
TRBJ2-7 | TRBV18 | . | . | CASSPRRGGYEQYF | TGTGCCAGCTCACCACGCAGGGGAGGCTACGAGCAGTACTTC
TRBJ1-5 | TRBV5-1 | . | . | CASSTGLPNQPQHF | TGCGCCAGCAGCACCGGGCTCCCCAATCAGCCCCAGCATTTT
TRBJ1-3 | TRBV6-1 | . | . | CASSRDALSGNTIYF | TGTGCCAGCAGCCGGGACGCCCTCTCTGGAAACACCATATATTTT
TRBJ1-5 | TRBV27 | . | TRBD1 | CAISDLDRGENQPQHF | TGTGCCATCAGTGACCTCGACAGGGGGGAGAATCAGCCCCAGCATTTT
TRBJ2-7 | TRBV6-6 | . | . | CASSPRDLSYEQYF | TGTGCCAGCAGTCCCCGTGACTTGTCCTACGAGCAGTACTTC
TRBJ1-1 | TRBV15 | few | TRBD1 | CATSSIRQGWNTEAFF | TGTGCCACCAGCAGCATCAGACAGGGGTGGAACACTGAAGCTTTCTTT
TRBJ2-1 | TRBV2 | . | TRBD2 | CASRGLAGGNNEQFF | TGTGCCAGCAGGGGACTAGCGGGAGGTAACAATGAGCAGTTCTTC
TRBJ1-1 | TRBV27 | medium-sized | . | CASSLYRDGTEAFF | TGTGCCAGCAGTTTATACAGGGACGGCACTGAAGCTTTCTTT
TRBJ2-7 | TRBV28 | . | TRBD2 | CASSLSASGDYEQYF | TGTGCCAGCAGTTTATCAGCTAGCGGGGATTACGAGCAGTACTTC
TRBJ1-2 | TRBV7-9 | medium-sized | TRBD1 | CASSLGTGYNYGYTF | TGTGCCAGCAGCCTCGGGACAGGGTATAACTATGGCTACACCTTC
TRBJ1-5 | TRBV15 | . | . | CATSRDEENQPQHF | TGTGCCACCAGCAGAGATGAGGAAAATCAGCCCCAGCATTTT
TRBJ2-7 | TRBV7-2 | . | . | CASSLNDQVGQYF | TGTGCCAGCAGCTTGAACGACCAGGTGGGGCAGTACTTC
TRBJ1-3 | TRBV18 | . | . | CASSLNRVGNTIYF | TGTGCCAGCTCACTTAACAGGGTCGGAAACACCATATATTTT
TRBJ1-5 | TRBV10-2 | few | . | CASSEVTYNQPQHF | TGCGCCAGCAGTGAGGTAACCTACAATCAGCCCCAGCATTTT
TRBJ1-5 | TRBV27 | . | TRBD1 | CASSPYRGQPQHF | TGTGCCAGCAGTCCGTACAGGGGCCAGCCCCAGCATTTT
TRBJ2-1 | TRBV28 | few | . | CASEPRASRHNEQFF | TGTGCCAGTGAACCCCGGGCTAGTCGCCACAATGAGCAGTTCTTC
TRBJ2-7 | TRBV7-6 | . | TRBD1 | CASSPTGLSYEQYF | TGTGCCAGCAGCCCGACAGGGCTCTCCTACGAGCAGTACTTC
TRBJ1-3 | TRBV18 | . | . | CASSPLGTDSGNTIYF | TGTGCCAGCTCACCCCTGGGGACGGACTCTGGAAACACCATATATTTT
TRBJ2-5 | TRBV19 | . | TRBD1 | CASSTNRGRSAETQYF | TGTGCCAGTAGTACAAACAGGGGTAGAAGCGCGGAGACCCAGTACTTC
TRBJ1-4 | TRBV7-9 | . | . | CASSFRQVNEKLFF | TGTGCCAGCAGCTTTCGACAGGTTAATGAAAAACTGTTTTTT
TRBJ2-1 | TRBV19 | . | TRBD2 | CASSTGSGRDNEQFF | TGTGCCAGTAGTACAGGTAGCGGGCGGGACAATGAGCAGTTCTTC
TRBJ2-5 | TRBV29-1 | . | TRBD1 | CSVEDLGQGLEQETQYF | TGCAGCGTTGAAGATCTCGGACAGGGGCTGGAACAAGAGACCCAGTACTTC
TRBJ1-1 | TRBV27 | . | . | CASSPVVGEAFF | TGTGCCAGCAGCCCCGTTGTGGGTGAAGCTTTCTTT
TRBJ1-6 | TRBV14 | few | . | CASSQGSYNSPLHF | TGTGCCAGCAGCCAAGGCAGCTATAATTCACCCCTCCACTTT
TRBJ2-2 | TRBV7-2 | . | TRBD1 | CASSWTGYTGELFF | TGTGCCAGCAGCTGGACAGGTTACACCGGGGAGCTGTTTTTT
TRBJ1-3 | TRBV19 | . | . | CASTQRAGTGNTIYF | TGTGCCAGTACCCAAAGGGCTGGTACCGGAAACACCATATATTTT
TRBJ2-1 | TRBV2 | . | TRBD2 | CASGGSSYNEQFF | TGTGCCAGCGGCGGGAGCTCCTACAATGAGCAGTTCTTC
TRBJ1-5 | TRBV27 | . | . | CASSLSGREYSNQPQHF | TGTGCCAGCAGTTTATCGGGACGGGAATATAGCAATCAGCCCCAGCATTTT
TRBJ1-2 | TRBV5-6 | . | TRBD1 | CASSRTGAGGYTF | TGTGCCAGCAGCCGGACAGGGGCGGGTGGCTACACCTTC
TRBJ2-5 | TRBV28 | few | . | CASSRTLRDQETQYF | TGTGCCAGCAGTCGTACTCTCCGGGACCAAGAGACCCAGTACTTC
TRBJ1-3 | TRBV14 | . | . | CASSQVMVRNTIYF | TGTGCCAGCAGCCAAGTAATGGTCCGAAACACCATATATTTT
TRBJ1-1 | TRBV19 | medium-sized | . | CASSPRGVTTEAFF | TGTGCCAGTAGTCCCAGGGGTGTGACCACTGAAGCTTTCTTT
TRBJ1-1 | TRBV18 | few | . | CASSPKPGLWNTEAFF | TGTGCCAGCTCACCTAAGCCGGGACTTTGGAACACTGAAGCTTTCTTT
TRBJ2-5 | TRBV2 | . | . | CASSEIGRETQYF | TGTGCCAGCAGTGAAATTGGCAGAGAGACCCAGTACTTC
TRBJ2-1 | TRBV29-1 | few | . | CTFTTSYNEQFF | TGCACCTTCACTACGTCCTACAATGAGCAGTTCTTC
TRBJ2-4 | TRBV5-4 | . | TRBD2 | CASSLVGTSGAKNIQYF | TGTGCCAGCAGCTTGGTGGGGACTAGCGGAGCCAAAAACATTCAGTACTTC